The T cell receptor beta chain under discussion was sequenced for a study of molecular identifiers for immune sequencing clone quantification. The count of this clonotype is one. A clone one base away is much larger, so this may be a read error. TCRdb fed the PCR reads into MiXCR, producing one record per CDR3 protein. The table lists hundreds of thousands of distinct CDR3 sequences, roughly 25% of them singletons. Sample: naive CD8+ T cells from blood, with Jurkat cell RNA spiked in. Subset specified: FACS-sorted CD8+CD4-CCR7+CD45RA+ naive T cells. The source of this sequence is a human donor in good health. Some libraries in this study had Jurkat cell RNA spiked in.

The CDR3 DNA is TGCGCCAGCAGCCAAGAACGAGCCTCAGGGGAAAAACTGTTTTTT. Translation: CASSQERASGEKLFF. The chain links TRBV4-3 to TRBJ1-4; perhaps TRBD1 as D (5 bases). V lost 0 bases, J lost 8 bases, and 13 bases lay in between. Germline V lookup: CDR1 LGHNA, CDR2 YSLEER. The CDR3 is 15 residues long.